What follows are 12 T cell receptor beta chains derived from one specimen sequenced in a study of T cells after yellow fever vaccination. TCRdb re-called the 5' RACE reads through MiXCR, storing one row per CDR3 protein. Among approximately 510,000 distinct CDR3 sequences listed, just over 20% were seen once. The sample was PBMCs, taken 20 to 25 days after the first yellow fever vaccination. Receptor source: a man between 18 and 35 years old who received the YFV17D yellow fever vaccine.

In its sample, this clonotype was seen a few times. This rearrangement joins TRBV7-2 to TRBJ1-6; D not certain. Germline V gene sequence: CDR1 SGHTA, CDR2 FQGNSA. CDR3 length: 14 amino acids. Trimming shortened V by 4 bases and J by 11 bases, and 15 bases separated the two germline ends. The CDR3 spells CASSSIRAGAPLHF. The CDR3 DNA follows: TGTGCCAGCAGCTCAATCCGTGCGGGCGCACCCCTCCACTTT.

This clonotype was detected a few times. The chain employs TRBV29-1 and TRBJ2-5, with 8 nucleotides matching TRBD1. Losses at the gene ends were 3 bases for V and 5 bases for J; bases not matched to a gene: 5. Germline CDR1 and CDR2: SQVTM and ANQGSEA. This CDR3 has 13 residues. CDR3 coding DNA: TGCAGCGTTGAGGGTCGACAGGGGGAGACCCAGTACTTC. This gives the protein CSVEGRQGETQYF.

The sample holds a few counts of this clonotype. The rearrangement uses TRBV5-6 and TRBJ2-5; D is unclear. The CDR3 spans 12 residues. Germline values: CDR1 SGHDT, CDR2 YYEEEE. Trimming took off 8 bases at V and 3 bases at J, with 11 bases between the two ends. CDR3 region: CARRRMKETQYF. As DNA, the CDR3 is TGTGCCAGGAGACGGATGAAAGAGACCCAGTACTTC. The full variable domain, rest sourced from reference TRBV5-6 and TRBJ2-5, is DAGVTQSPTHLIKTRGQQVTLRCSPKSGHDTVSWYQQALGQGPQFIFQYYEEEERQRGNFPDRFSGHQFPNYSSELNVNALLLGDSALYLCARRRMKETQYFGPGTRLLVL.

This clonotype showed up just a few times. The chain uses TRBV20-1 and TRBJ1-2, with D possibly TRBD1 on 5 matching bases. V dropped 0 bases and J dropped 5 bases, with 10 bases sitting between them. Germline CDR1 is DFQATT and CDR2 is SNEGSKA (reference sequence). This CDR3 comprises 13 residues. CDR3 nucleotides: TGCAGTGCTAGAGATAGCAGGGTGTATGGCTACACCTTC. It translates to CSARDSRVYGYTF.

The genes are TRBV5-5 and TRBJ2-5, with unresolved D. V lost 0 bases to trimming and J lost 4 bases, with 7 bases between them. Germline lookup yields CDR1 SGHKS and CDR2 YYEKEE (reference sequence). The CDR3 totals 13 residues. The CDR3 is CASSLVRGETQYF. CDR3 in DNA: TGTGCCAGCAGCTTGGTCCGAGGAGAGACCCAGTACTTC.

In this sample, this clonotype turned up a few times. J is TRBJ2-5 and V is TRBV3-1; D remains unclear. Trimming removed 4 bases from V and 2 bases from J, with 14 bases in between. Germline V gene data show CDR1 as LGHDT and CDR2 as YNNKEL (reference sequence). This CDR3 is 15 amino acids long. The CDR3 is CASSPQGRPQETQYF. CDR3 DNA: TGTGCCAGCAGCCCACAAGGTCGGCCTCAAGAGACCCAGTACTTC.

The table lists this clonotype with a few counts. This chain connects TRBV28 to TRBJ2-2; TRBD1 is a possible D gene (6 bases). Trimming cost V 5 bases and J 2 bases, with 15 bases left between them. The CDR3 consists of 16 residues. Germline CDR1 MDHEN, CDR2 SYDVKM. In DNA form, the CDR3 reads TGTGCCAGCAGTGGGGGCCGGGGCCTTAACACCGGGGAGCTGTTTTTT. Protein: CASSGGRGLNTGELFF.

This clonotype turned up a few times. Here the CDR3 reads CATSDSGDRSTDTQYF. DNA for the CDR3: TGTGCCACCAGTGATTCTGGGGACAGATCCACAGATACGCAGTATTTT. The V and J genes are TRBV24-1 and TRBJ2-3; 7 bases are a match to TRBD1. The germline gives CDR1 KGHDR, CDR2 SFDVKD. J gave up 2 bases and V 2 bases, and 6 bases lay outside the gene matches. This CDR3 region has 16 residues.

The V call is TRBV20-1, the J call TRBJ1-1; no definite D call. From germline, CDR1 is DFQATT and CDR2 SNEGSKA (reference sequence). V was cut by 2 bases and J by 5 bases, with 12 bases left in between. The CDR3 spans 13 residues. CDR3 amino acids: CSARTQLRTEAFF. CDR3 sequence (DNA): TGCAGTGCTAGAACCCAACTAAGGACTGAAGCTTTCTTT.

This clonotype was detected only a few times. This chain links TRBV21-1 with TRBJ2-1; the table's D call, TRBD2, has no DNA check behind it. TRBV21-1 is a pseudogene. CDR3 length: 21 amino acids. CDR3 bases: TGTGCCAGCAACCTAGGAGAGAGGGTAGCGGGGGGCCTTAATGCCTACAATGAGCAGTTCTTC. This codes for CASNLGERVAGGLNAYNEQFF.

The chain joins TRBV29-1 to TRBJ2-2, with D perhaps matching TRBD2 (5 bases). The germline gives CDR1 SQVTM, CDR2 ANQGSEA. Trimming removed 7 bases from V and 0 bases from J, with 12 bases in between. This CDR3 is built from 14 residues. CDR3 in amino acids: CSARGSSNTGELFF. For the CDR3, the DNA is TGCAGCGCCCGAGGGTCCTCGAACACCGGGGAGCTGTTTTTT.

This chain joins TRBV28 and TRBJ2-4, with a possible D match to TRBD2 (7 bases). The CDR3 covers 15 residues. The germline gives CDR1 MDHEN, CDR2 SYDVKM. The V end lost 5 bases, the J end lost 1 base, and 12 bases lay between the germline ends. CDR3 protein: CASSGGGHAKNIQYF. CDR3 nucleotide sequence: TGTGCCAGCAGTGGGGGGGGGCACGCCAAAAACATTCAGTACTTC.